Following are 32 T cell receptor beta chains from one sample sequenced in a study of shared clonotypes between healthy human individuals. Sequencing was performed with immunoSEQ multiplex PCR; in TCRdb, only in-frame clones are kept and a portion is missing. The table has 2 million to 3 million clones, 93% seen once; the top ten hold 0.36%. What was sequenced was naive CD4+ T cells from PBMCs. Subset given: CD45RA+ positively selected. The receptors derive from a man aged 18 to 29 in good health. Some clones in this sample may be carry-over from other donors' samples.

This clone was detected once. The CDR3 bases are TGTGCCAGTAGTATGGGACAGGGGGTTTGGACTGAAGCTTTCTTT. Protein product: CASSMGQGVWTEAFF. This chain joins TRBV19 and TRBJ1-1, with 11 bases fitting TRBD1. This CDR3 has 15 residues. Trimming removed 3 bases from V and 5 bases from J; junction bases left unmatched: 5. Germline V gene lookup returns CDR1 LNHDA and CDR2 SQIVND (reference sequence). Drawing the rest from reference TRBV19 and TRBJ1-1, the complete variable domain is DGGITQSPKYLFRKEGQNVTLSCEQNLNHDAMYWYRQDPGQGLRLIYYSQIVNDFQKGDIAEGYSVSREKKESFPLTVTSAQKNPTAFYLCASSMGQGVWTEAFFGQGTRLTVV.

The CDR3: CASSQGYARTQYF. DNA of the CDR3: TGTGCCAGCAGCCAGGGTTATGCGAGGACGCAGTATTTT. This sequence joins TRBV14 and TRBJ2-3; D gene unclear. The V gene's germline CDR1 is SGHDN and CDR2 FVKESK. The ends were cut back, 3 bases at V and 9 bases at J, with 13 bases in the middle. The CDR3 extends over 13 amino acids.

This sequence joins TRBV25-1 and TRBJ2-7; 8 positions agree with TRBD1. CDR3 length equals 13 residues. Trimming cost V 5 bases and J 6 bases; bases outside gene matches: 6. CDR1 and CDR2 from the germline V gene are MGHDK and SYGVNS. CDR3 residues: CASSPRTGTEQYF. The CDR3 DNA sequence: TGTGCCAGCAGTCCGCGGACAGGGACCGAGCAGTACTTC.

The CDR3 sequence: CASSSGQGPSGNTIYF. Written as DNA, the CDR3 is TGTGCCAGCAGTTCCGGACAGGGCCCCTCTGGAAACACCATATATTTT. This chain links TRBV28 with TRBJ1-3, with 8 bases lining up with TRBD1. Germline CDR1 and CDR2: MDHEN and SYDVKM. V lost 4 bases to trimming and J lost 0 bases; unmatched junction nucleotides: 5. The CDR3 runs 16 residues.

The chain couples TRBV6-6 to TRBJ2-7; D is perhaps TRBD1 or TRBD2 (5 bases each). There are 14 residues in the CDR3. Trimming shortened V by 2 bases and J by 4 bases, and 12 bases separated the two germline ends. CDR1 is MNHNY and CDR2 is SVGAGI in the germline V gene (reference sequence). CDR3 in DNA: TGTGCCAGCAGTTACGGGGGAGCTGGGTACGAGCAGTACTTC. This translates into CASSYGGAGYEQYF.

The chain links TRBV6-6 to TRBJ2-7; D perhaps matches TRBD2 (7 bases). CDR1 is MNHNY and CDR2 is SVGAGI in the germline V gene (reference sequence). Trimming left V 7 bases short and J 3 bases short, with 16 bases between. The CDR3 sequence is 14 residues long. CDR3 sequence: CASKGGSGYYEQYF. The CDR3, as DNA: TGTGCCAGCAAGGGGGGGAGCGGCTACTACGAGCAGTACTTC.

V and J are TRBV11-2 and TRBJ2-1; the match to TRBD2 covers 12 bases. In germline, CDR1 is SGHAT, CDR2 FQNNGV. The CDR3 contains 14 residues. J lost 8 bases, V lost 4 bases, and 3 bases had no gene match. The CDR3 DNA follows: TGTGCCAGCAGCTCTAGCGGGAGGGCTTATGAGCAGTTCTTC. This sequence encodes CASSSSGRAYEQFF. Looking up the rest from reference TRBV11-2 and TRBJ2-1 gives the full variable domain: EAGVAQSPRYKIIEKRQSVAFWCNPISGHATLYWYQQILGQGPKLLIQFQNNGVVDDSQLPKDRFSAERLKGVDSTLKIQPAKLEDSAVYLCASSSSGRAYEQFFGPGTRLTVL.

The CDR3 coding sequence is TGTGCCAGCAGCCCCGGACTAGCGGGAGGCACCCCCCCTACGCAGTATTTT. Protein: CASSPGLAGGTPPTQYF. The chain has TRBV9 and TRBJ2-3, with 14 bases fitting TRBD2. Germline lookup yields CDR1 SGDLS and CDR2 YYNGEE. The CDR3 is 17 residues long. The ends lost 4 bases at V and 8 bases at J; junction bases unmatched: 12.

The V and J genes are TRBV30 and TRBJ2-1; D might be TRBD2 (6 bases). The CDR3 has 14 residues. Per the germline V gene, CDR1 is GTSNPN and CDR2 is SVGIG (reference sequence). The germline V and J ends were trimmed by 6 bases and 3 bases, with 15 bases remaining between them. The CDR3 coding sequence is TGTGCCTGCTGGAGATGGGGGGACTACAATGAGCAGTTCTTC. Translation gives CACWRWGDYNEQFF. Full variable domain (missing parts from reference TRBV30 and TRBJ2-1): SQTIHQWPATLVQPVGSPLSLECTVEGTSNPNLYWYRQAAGRGLQLLFYSVGIGQISSEVPQNLSASRPQDRQFILSSKKLLLSDSGFYLCACWRWGDYNEQFFGPGTRLTVL.

The V and J genes are TRBV19 and TRBJ2-2; D gene ambiguous. The ends were cut back, 3 bases at V and 0 bases at J, with 8 bases in the middle. CDR1 and CDR2 from the germline V gene are LNHDA and SQIVND (reference sequence). This CDR3 spans 15 amino acids. CDR3 amino acids: CASSMWGTNTGELFF. CDR3 coding DNA: TGTGCCAGTAGTATGTGGGGTACGAACACCGGGGAGCTGTTTTTT.

In DNA, the CDR3 is TGTGCCAGCAGCTTAGGCAGCGGGACGGGTGAAAAACTGTTTTTT. Protein: CASSLGSGTGEKLFF. The J gene is TRBJ1-4, the V gene TRBV7-9; tentative D call: TRBD1 (5 bases). The CDR3 has 15 amino acids. Trimming took off 1 base at V and 7 bases at J, with 13 bases between the two ends. Germline CDR1 SEHNR, CDR2 FQNEAQ (reference sequence).

The chain is built from TRBV15 and TRBJ1-3, with 8 nucleotides matching TRBD1. The CDR3 spans 19 residues. Germline assignment: CDR1 LNHNV and CDR2 YYDKDF (reference sequence). J gave up 2 bases and V 5 bases, and 17 bases lay outside the gene matches. CDR3 sequence: CATSGGQDIGVVPGNTIYF. CDR3 DNA: TGTGCCACCAGCGGGGGACAGGACATCGGCGTCGTCCCTGGAAACACCATATATTTT.

The J gene is TRBJ2-1, the V gene TRBV7-6; D remains ambiguous. This CDR3 region has 14 residues. In germline, CDR1 is SGHVS, CDR2 FNYEAQ. With 5 bases removed from V and 3 bases from J, the gap between germline ends came to 11 bases. In DNA form, the CDR3 reads TGTGCCAGCAGCCCGAGGACCATCTACAATGAGCAGTTCTTC. Its translation is CASSPRTIYNEQFF. Full variable domain (missing parts from reference TRBV7-6 and TRBJ2-1): GAGVSQSPRYKVTKRGQDVALRCDPISGHVSLYWYRQALGQGPEFLTYFNYEAQQDKSGLPNDRFSAERPEGSISTLTIQRTEQRDSAMYRCASSPRTIYNEQFFGPGTRLTVL.

The rearrangement uses TRBV28 and TRBJ2-7; TRBD2 aligns across 10 bases. The V gene end was trimmed by 4 bases and the J gene end by 2 bases; junction bases not matched to a gene: 5. Germline CDR1 is MDHEN and CDR2 is SYDVKM. This CDR3 region has 15 residues. This CDR3 is CASSSLAGTPYEQYF. In DNA form, the CDR3 reads TGTGCCAGCAGTTCACTAGCGGGAACCCCCTACGAGCAGTACTTC.

The rearrangement links TRBV19 to TRBJ2-2, with 7 bases matching TRBD1. CDR3 length: 15 residues. Germline V gives CDR1 LNHDA, CDR2 SQIVND (reference sequence). V shed 2 bases, J shed 6 bases, and the junction held 6 bases outside the gene matches. The CDR3 DNA follows: TGTGCCAGTAGTATATTGGCGCAGGGGGCCGGGGAGCTGTTTTTT. As protein: CASSILAQGAGELFF.

The chain recombines TRBV30 with TRBJ2-3; the D is unclear. Germline-derived CDR1 and CDR2 are GTSNPN and SVGIG (reference sequence). V shed 3 bases and J shed 2 bases, with 6 bases lying between them. This CDR3 comprises 12 residues. CDR3 residues: CAWSPPTDTQYF. Here the CDR3 DNA reads TGTGCCTGGAGCCCCCCCACAGATACGCAGTATTTT.

The chain joins TRBV11-2 to TRBJ1-6, with no clear D. The CDR3 spans 15 residues. Germline V lookup: CDR1 SGHAT, CDR2 FQNNGV. The ends were cut back, 6 bases at V and 5 bases at J, with 14 bases in the middle. CDR3 sequence (DNA): TGTGCCAGCAGTACCGGGGTTTTAGATAATTCACCCCTCCACTTT. Amino acid sequence: CASSTGVLDNSPLHF.

V gene TRBV7-2 combines with J gene TRBJ2-3; D may be TRBD1 or TRBD2 (5 bases each). The ends were cut back, 5 bases at V and 4 bases at J, with 16 bases in the middle. The germline V gene has CDR1 SGHTA and CDR2 FQGNSA. The CDR3 has 15 residues. The CDR3 nucleotides read TGTGCCAGCAGCGCCGAGGGGCAGGCTTCAGATACGCAGTATTTT. This sequence encodes CASSAEGQASDTQYF.

In the case of this clone: Other DNA sequences in this specimen translate into the identical CDR3. The chain couples TRBV5-1 to TRBJ2-1; no clear D gene. Trimming pared 2 bases from V and 0 bases from J, leaving 6 bases between. The length of the CDR3 is 14 residues. CDR1 is SGHRS and CDR2 is YFSETQ in the germline V gene. CDR3 protein: CASSLGTSYNEQFF. The CDR3 nucleotides read TGCGCCAGCAGCTTAGGAACCTCCTACAATGAGCAGTTCTTC.

This chain connects TRBV7-9 to TRBJ2-1; D gene ambiguous. Looked up from germline, CDR1 is SEHNR and CDR2 is FQNEAQ (reference sequence). There are 13 residues in the CDR3. The V gene lost 3 bases and the J gene lost 9 bases, with 12 bases spanning the gap. DNA for the CDR3: TGTGCCAGCAGCTTGACTCGAGCAATTGAGCAGTTCTTC. It codes for CASSLTRAIEQFF.

There are a few counts of this clone. The CDR3 sequence is CASSFLQGGSEAFF. The CDR3 nucleotides are TGTGCCAGCAGCTTTCTCCAGGGGGGCAGTGAAGCTTTCTTT. This chain links TRBV7-9 with TRBJ1-1, with 7 nucleotides matching TRBD1. V gave up 3 bases and J gave up 7 bases; unmatched junction bases: 8. Germline CDR1 SEHNR, CDR2 FQNEAQ (reference sequence). CDR3 size: 14 residues.

The chain is built from TRBV7-2 and TRBJ1-2; a weak D match, TRBD1 (6 bases). Trimming took off 3 bases at V and 4 bases at J, with 24 bases between the two ends. Germline V gives CDR1 SGHTA, CDR2 FQGNSA. The CDR3 runs 18 residues. CDR3 coding DNA: TGTGCCAGCAGCTTCGACGGTCCGCAGGGGAGGGTCGGCTATGGCTACACCTTC. As protein: CASSFDGPQGRVGYGYTF.

The chain couples TRBV28 to TRBJ2-5; TRBD2 agrees at 9 bases. The junction had 19 bases not matched to a gene; V was cut back by 4 bases and J by 4 bases. This CDR3 has 19 residues. CDR1 and CDR2 from the germline V gene are MDHEN and SYDVKM. Here the CDR3 DNA reads TGTGCCAGCAGTTCCCCCTTGTGGCGGGAGGGTCGGGGCCGAGAGACCCAGTACTTC. Residues: CASSSPLWREGRGRETQYF.

Note on this clone: The identical CDR3 is also encoded by other nucleotide sequences in the sample. The rearrangement links TRBV27 to TRBJ1-2, with TRBD1 as a possible D gene (5 bases). CDR1 is MNHEY and CDR2 is SMNVEV in the germline V gene (reference sequence). Between the trimmed V and J ends, which lost 2 bases and 4 bases, there was a span of 11 bases. This CDR3 has 14 amino acids. The CDR3 protein is CASSLGGRGYGYTF. The CDR3 nucleotides read TGTGCCAGCAGTTTAGGGGGACGGGGCTATGGCTACACCTTC.

The rearrangement uses TRBV11-2 and TRBJ1-3, with TRBD1 matching over 7 bases. CDR1 SGHAT and CDR2 FQNNGV come from the germline V gene. With V trimmed by 4 bases and J by 8 bases, 8 bases remained unmatched. The CDR3 sequence is 14 residues long. In DNA form, the CDR3 reads TGTGCCAGCAGCTCCGGACAGGTTTTGCACACCATATATTTT. Translation: CASSSGQVLHTIYF.

The rearrangement joins TRBV6-5 to TRBJ1-2; D uncertain. V lost 6 bases and J lost 4, with 15 bases in between. CDR3 length: 14 amino acids. Germline V lookup: CDR1 MNHEY, CDR2 SVGAGI. In nucleotides, the CDR3 is TGTGCCAGCAGGGCCGGAGGGCAGGCCTATGGCTACACCTTC. Residues: CASRAGGQAYGYTF.

V and J are TRBV21-1 and TRBJ2-2; TRBD1, the table's D call, was not compared with the DNA. TRBV21-1 is flagged as a pseudogene. This CDR3 is 15 amino acids long. In DNA, the CDR3 is TGTGCCAGCGAGGGCACAGGGGAAAACACCGGGGAGCTGTTTTTT. It yields the protein CASEGTGENTGELFF.

J is TRBJ1-1 and V is TRBV6-6, with 9 bases lining up with TRBD1. The CDR3 totals 15 residues. V gave up 3 bases and J gave up 4 bases; unmatched junction bases: 6. Germline V gene sequence: CDR1 MNHNY, CDR2 SVGAGI (reference sequence). The DNA of the CDR3 is TGTGCCAGCAGTTATCTTGGGACAGGGAGCACTGAAGCTTTCTTT. Translation gives CASSYLGTGSTEAFF.

CDR3 loop: CASSQGVGSTGELFF. Here the CDR3 DNA reads TGTGCCAGCAGCCAAGGCGTAGGCAGCACCGGGGAGCTGTTTTTT. This sequence joins TRBV11-3 and TRBJ2-2; D gene uncertain. The CDR3 is made up of 15 amino acids. Trimming left V 5 bases short and J 4 bases short, with 14 bases between. Germline V lookup: CDR1 SGHNT, CDR2 YENEEA.

This rearrangement joins TRBV7-3 to TRBJ2-1; 9 nucleotides agree with TRBD1. V shed 4 bases, J shed 7 bases, and the junction held 8 bases outside the gene matches. The CDR3 length is 15 residues. The germline CDR1 and CDR2 sequences are SGHTA and FQGTGA. DNA for the CDR3: TGTGCCAGCAGCTCACCGGGACAGGGTATTAATGAGCAGTTCTTC. It yields the protein CASSSPGQGINEQFF.

The chain joins TRBV5-1 to TRBJ2-7, with D maybe TRBD2 (5 bases). The germline CDR1 and CDR2 sequences are SGHRS and YFSETQ. Trimming stripped 3 bases from V and 3 bases from J, with 7 bases between. This CDR3 comprises 12 residues. CDR3 residues: CASSYGNYEQYF. In DNA, the CDR3 is TGCGCCAGCAGCTACGGGAACTACGAGCAGTACTTC.

The genes are TRBV5-5 and TRBJ2-7; a possible D gene is TRBD2 (5 bases). The CDR3 loop spans 12 amino acids. The germline V and J ends were trimmed by 4 bases and 5 bases, with 10 bases remaining between them. CDR1 and CDR2 from the germline V gene are SGHKS and YYEKEE (reference sequence). The CDR3 region has the DNA TGTGCCAGCAGCCCTAGCCAGCACGAGCAGTACTTC. Its translation is CASSPSQHEQYF. Combining the CDR3 with reference TRBV5-5 and TRBJ2-7 gives the whole variable domain DAGVTQSPTHLIKTRGQQVTLRCSPISGHKSVSWYQQVLGQGPQFIFQYYEKEERGRGNFPDRFSARQFPNYSSELNVNALLLGDSALYLCASSPSQHEQYFGPGTRLTVT.